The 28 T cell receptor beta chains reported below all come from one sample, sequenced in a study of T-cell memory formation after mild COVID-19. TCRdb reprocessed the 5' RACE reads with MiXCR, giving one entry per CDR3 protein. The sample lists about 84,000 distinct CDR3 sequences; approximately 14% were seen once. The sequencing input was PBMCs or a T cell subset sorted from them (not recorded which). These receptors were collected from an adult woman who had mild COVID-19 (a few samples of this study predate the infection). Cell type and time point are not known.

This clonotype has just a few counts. CDR3 loop: CASSYEASSYNEQFF. The CDR3 region has the DNA TGTGCCAGCAGTTACGAGGCGAGCTCCTACAATGAGCAGTTCTTC. The chain combines TRBV6-6 with TRBJ2-1; D remains unclear. The CDR3 consists of 15 residues. Germline V CDR1 and CDR2: MNHNY, SVGAGI (reference sequence). The V and J ends lost 2 bases and 0 bases respectively, with 8 bases between them.

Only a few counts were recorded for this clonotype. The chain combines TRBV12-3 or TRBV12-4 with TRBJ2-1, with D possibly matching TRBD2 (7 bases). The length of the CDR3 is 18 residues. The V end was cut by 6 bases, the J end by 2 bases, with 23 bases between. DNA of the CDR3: TGTGCCAGCAGGGATAGGGGGGGAGCGAGCCGACCCTACAATGAGCAGTTCTTC. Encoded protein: CASRDRGGASRPYNEQFF.

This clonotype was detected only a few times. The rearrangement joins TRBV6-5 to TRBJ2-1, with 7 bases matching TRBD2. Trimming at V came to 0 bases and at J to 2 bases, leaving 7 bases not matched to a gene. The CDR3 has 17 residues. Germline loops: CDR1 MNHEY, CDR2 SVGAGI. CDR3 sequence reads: CASSYSMVGGPYNEQFF. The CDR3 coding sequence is TGTGCCAGCAGTTACTCGATGGTGGGAGGGCCCTACAATGAGCAGTTCTTC.

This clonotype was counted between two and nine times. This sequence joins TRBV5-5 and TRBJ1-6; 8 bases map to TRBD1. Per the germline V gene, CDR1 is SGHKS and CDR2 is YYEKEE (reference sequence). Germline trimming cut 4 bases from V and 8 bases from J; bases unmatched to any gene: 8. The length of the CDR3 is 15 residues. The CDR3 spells CASSPLDREDSPLHF. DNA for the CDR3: TGTGCCAGCAGCCCCTTGGACAGGGAGGATTCACCCCTCCACTTT.

Here the CDR3 reads CASSGTGPVGYEQYF. DNA of the CDR3: TGTGCCAGCAGCGGGACAGGCCCAGTTGGATACGAGCAGTACTTC. The gene calls are TRBV11-2 and TRBJ2-7, with 8 bases aligning to TRBD1. Per the germline V gene, CDR1 is SGHAT and CDR2 is FQNNGV. J lost 4 bases, V lost 5 bases, and 10 bases had no gene match. The CDR3 sequence is 15 residues long.

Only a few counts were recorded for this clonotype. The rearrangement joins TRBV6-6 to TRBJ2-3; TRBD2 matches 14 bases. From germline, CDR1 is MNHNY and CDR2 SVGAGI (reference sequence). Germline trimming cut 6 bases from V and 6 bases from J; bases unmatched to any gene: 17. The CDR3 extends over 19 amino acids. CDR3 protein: CASSKSRTSGRSLEDTQYF. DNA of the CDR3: TGTGCCAGCAGCAAGTCCAGGACTAGCGGGAGGTCGTTGGAGGATACGCAGTATTTT.

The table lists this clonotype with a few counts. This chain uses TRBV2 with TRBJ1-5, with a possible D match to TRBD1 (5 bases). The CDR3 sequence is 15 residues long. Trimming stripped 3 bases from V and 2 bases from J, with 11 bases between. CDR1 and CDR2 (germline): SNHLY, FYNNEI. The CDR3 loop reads CASSEHQGGNQPQHF. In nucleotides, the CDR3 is TGTGCCAGCAGTGAGCATCAGGGAGGCAATCAGCCCCAGCATTTT.

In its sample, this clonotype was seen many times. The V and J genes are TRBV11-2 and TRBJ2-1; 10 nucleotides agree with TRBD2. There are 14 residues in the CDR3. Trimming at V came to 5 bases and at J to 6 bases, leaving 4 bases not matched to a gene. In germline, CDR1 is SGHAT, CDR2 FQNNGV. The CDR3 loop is CASSPSGSPNEQFF. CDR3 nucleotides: TGTGCCAGCAGCCCTAGCGGGAGTCCCAATGAGCAGTTCTTC.

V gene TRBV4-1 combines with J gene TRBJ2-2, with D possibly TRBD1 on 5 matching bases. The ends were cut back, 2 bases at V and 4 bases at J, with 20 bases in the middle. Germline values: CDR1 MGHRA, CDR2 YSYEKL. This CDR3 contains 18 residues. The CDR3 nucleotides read TGCGCCAGCAGCCAATCACCAGGGCAAACAGACCTCACCGGGGAGCTGTTTTTT. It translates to CASSQSPGQTDLTGELFF.

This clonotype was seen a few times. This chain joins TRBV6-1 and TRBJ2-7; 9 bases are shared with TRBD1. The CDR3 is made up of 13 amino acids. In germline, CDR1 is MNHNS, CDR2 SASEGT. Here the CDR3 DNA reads TGTGCTACGCCGGGACAGGGTTCCTACGAGCAGTACTTC. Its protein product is CATPGQGSYEQYF.

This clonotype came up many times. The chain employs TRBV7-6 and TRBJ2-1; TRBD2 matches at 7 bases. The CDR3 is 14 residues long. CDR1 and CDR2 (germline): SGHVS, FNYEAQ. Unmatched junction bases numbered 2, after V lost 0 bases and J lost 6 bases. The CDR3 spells CASSLAGGINEQFF. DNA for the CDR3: TGTGCCAGCAGCTTAGCGGGAGGGATCAATGAGCAGTTCTTC.

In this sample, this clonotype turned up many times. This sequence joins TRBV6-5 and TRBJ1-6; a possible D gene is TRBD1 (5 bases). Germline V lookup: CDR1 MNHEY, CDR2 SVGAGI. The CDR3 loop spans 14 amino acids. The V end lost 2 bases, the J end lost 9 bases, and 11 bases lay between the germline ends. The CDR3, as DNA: TGTGCCAGCAGTTACGGCGGGGGGGGTTCACCCCTCCACTTT. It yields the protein CASSYGGGGSPLHF.

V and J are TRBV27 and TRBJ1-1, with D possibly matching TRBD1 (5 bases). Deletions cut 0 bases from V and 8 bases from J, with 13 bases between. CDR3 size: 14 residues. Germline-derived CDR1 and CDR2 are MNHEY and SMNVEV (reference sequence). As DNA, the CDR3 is TGTGCCAGCAGTTTATCTTCAGGGTCGCTAGAAGCTTTCTTT. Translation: CASSLSSGSLEAFF.

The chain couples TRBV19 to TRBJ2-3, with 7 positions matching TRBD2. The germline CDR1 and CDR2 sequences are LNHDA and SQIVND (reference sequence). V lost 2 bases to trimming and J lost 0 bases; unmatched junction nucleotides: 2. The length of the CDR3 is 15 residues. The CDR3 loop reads CASSILAESTDTQYF. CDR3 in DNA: TGTGCCAGTAGTATACTAGCGGAGAGCACAGATACGCAGTATTTT.

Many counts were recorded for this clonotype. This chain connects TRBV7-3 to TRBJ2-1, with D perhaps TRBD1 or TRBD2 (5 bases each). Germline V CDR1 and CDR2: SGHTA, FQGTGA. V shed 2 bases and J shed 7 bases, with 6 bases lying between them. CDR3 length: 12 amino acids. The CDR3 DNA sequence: TGTGCCAGCAGCTTAGAGGGGAATGAGCAGTTCTTC. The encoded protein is CASSLEGNEQFF.

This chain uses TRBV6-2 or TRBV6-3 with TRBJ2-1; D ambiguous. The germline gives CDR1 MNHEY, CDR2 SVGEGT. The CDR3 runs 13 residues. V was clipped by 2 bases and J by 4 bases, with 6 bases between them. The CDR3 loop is CASSYLGYNEQFF. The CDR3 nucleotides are TGTGCCAGCAGTTACCTGGGGTACAATGAGCAGTTCTTC.

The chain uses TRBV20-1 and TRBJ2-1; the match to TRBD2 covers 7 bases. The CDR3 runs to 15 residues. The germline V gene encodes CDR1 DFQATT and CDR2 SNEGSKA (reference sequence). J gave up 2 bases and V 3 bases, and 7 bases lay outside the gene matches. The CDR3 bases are TGCAGTGCTAGCATTGGGCTAGCGGCCTACAATGAGCAGTTCTTC. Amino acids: CSASIGLAAYNEQFF.

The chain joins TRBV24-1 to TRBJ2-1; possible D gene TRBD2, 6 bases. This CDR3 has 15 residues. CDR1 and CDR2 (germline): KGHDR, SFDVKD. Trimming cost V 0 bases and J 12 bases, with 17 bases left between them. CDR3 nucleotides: TGTGCCACCAGTGATTTGCAGGTCGGGAGCGACGGGCAGTTCTTC. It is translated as CATSDLQVGSDGQFF.

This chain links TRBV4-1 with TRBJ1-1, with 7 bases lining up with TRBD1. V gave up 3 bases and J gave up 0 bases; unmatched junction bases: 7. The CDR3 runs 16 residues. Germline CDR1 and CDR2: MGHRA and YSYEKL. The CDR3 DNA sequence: TGCGCCAGCAGCCAGGGGACAGACCTTATGAACACTGAAGCTTTCTTT. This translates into CASSQGTDLMNTEAFF.

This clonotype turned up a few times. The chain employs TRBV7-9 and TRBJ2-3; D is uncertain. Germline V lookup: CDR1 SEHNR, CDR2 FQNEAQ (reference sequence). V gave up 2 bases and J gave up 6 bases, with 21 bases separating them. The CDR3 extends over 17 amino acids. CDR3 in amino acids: CASSLPTDRLNVDTQYF. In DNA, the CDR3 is TGTGCCAGCAGCTTACCCACGGACCGGCTCAATGTGGATACGCAGTATTTT.

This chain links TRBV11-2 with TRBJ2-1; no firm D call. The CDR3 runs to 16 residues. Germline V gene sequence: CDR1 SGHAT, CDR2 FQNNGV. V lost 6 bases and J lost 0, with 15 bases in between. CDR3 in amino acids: CASSNPIGISYNEQFF. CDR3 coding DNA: TGTGCCAGCAGTAATCCAATCGGCATCTCCTACAATGAGCAGTTCTTC.

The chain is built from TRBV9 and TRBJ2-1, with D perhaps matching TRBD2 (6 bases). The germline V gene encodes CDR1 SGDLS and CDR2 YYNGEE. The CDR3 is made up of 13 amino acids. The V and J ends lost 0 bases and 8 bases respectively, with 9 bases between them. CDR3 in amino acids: CASSVVPGDEQFF. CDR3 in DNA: TGTGCCAGCAGCGTAGTCCCGGGGGATGAGCAGTTCTTC.

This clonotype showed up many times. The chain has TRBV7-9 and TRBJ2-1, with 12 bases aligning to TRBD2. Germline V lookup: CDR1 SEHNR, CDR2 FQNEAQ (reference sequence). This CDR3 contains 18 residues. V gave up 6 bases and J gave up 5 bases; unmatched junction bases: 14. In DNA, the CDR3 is TGTGCCAGCAGAGCACAGACTAGCGGGGGCTCCGCTAACAATGAGCAGTTCTTC. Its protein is CASRAQTSGGSANNEQFF.

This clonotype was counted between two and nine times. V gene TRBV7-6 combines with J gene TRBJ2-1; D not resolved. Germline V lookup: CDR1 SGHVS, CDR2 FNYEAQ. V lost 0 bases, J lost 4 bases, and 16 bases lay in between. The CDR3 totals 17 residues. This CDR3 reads CASSLAGWVGQYNEQFF. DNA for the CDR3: TGTGCCAGCAGCTTAGCGGGATGGGTCGGTCAGTACAATGAGCAGTTCTTC.

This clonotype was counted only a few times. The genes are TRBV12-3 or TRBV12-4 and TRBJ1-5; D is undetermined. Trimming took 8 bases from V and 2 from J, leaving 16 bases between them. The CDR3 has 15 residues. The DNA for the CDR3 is TGTGCCAGCTCGGGTGCGATGAGGGGCAATCAGCCCCAGCATTTT. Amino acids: CASSGAMRGNQPQHF.

The CDR3 region has the DNA TGCAGCGTTGCACCAGGACGGGACAGTGTCACAGATACGCAGTATTTT. This codes for CSVAPGRDSVTDTQYF. The rearrangement joins TRBV29-1 to TRBJ2-3, with 7 bases fitting TRBD1. Germline V lookup: CDR1 SQVTM, CDR2 ANQGSEA. V was clipped by 4 bases and J by 2 bases; unmatched bases: 12. The length of the CDR3 is 16 residues.

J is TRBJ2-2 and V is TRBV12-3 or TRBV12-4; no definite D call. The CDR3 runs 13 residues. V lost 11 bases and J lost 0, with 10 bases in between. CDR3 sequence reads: CACDTSNTGELFF. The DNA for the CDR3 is TGTGCCTGCGACACCTCGAACACCGGGGAGCTGTTTTTT.

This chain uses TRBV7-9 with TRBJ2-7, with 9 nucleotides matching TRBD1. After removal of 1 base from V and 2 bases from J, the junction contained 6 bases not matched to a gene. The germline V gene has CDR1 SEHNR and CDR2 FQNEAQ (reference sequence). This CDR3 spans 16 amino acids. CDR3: CASSLGLGDRAYEQYF. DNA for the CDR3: TGTGCCAGCAGCTTAGGATTAGGGGACAGGGCCTACGAGCAGTACTTC.